The T cell receptor beta chain under discussion was sequenced for a study of Graves' ophthalmopathy and Graves' hyperthyroidism. Study outcomes and limitations: Most thyroid clonotypes expanded beyond 0.001 frequency were also found in blood. With about 71% sensitivity and over 72% specificity, the model predicted ophthalmopathy progression.

This clonotype has a count of ten or more. The antigen remains undetermined. The junction and the germline gene differ at one end; a read error may be behind it. The length of the CDR3 is 15 residues. Germline lookup yields CDR1 SSHAT and CDR2 FNYEAQ (reference sequence). Exclusion covered patients with other autoimmune diseases or uncontrolled infections (as well as pregnancy or lactation). CDR3 regions of TCR beta were amplified from RNA transcripts. Second-round multiplex PCR followed a first-round RT-PCR using HTBI primers. TCRdb re-called the multiplex PCR reads with MiXCR, one entry per CDR3 protein. The table shows fewer than 350,000 distinct CDR3 sequences, with roughly 15% occurring only once.

The chain carries TRBV7-7 and TRBJ2-5; D may be TRBD1 (5 bases). The receptor was isolated from an adult man with Graves' ophthalmopathy. The sequenced sample consisted of peripheral blood. DNA of the CDR3: TGTGCTAGCAGCTTAGCCCCGGCAGGGATAGAGACCCAGTACTTC. Translated, it gives CASSLAPAGIETQYF.